Below, 2 T cell receptor beta chains from the same sample are listed, as sequenced in a study of blood T cell repertoires in COVID-19. TCRdb's copy holds only in-frame clones and misses some; the assay was immunoSEQ multiplex PCR. This table holds 400,000 to 450,000 clones, about 88% found once. Sequenced: peripheral blood. All receptors come from a woman aged 40 to 50 with COVID-19, enrolled during active disease.

This chain links TRBV19 with TRBJ2-1, with 11 bases aligning to TRBD2. From germline, CDR1 is LNHDA and CDR2 SQIVND (reference sequence). The CDR3 runs 16 residues. CDR3 bases: TGTTCGCACTCTAGACTAGCGGGAAGAGTTCGTAAGGAGCAGTTCTTC. Protein product: CSHSRLAGRVRKEQFF. Supplemented by reference TRBV19 and TRBJ2-1, the full variable domain reads DGGITQSPKYLFRKEGQNVTLSCEQNLNHDAMYWYRQDPGQGLRLIYYSQIVNDFQKGDIAEGYSVSREKKESFPLTVTSAQKNPTAFYLCSHSRLAGRVRKEQFFGPGTRLTVL.

The chain uses TRBV6-1 and TRBJ2-7; possibly TRBD1 for D (6 bases). The V end lost 4 bases, the J end lost 2 bases, and 27 bases lay between the germline ends. This CDR3 has 19 residues. Germline V gives CDR1 MNHNS, CDR2 SASEGT. CDR3 in DNA: TGTGCCAGCAGTGGAGACCTGGACAGACCCGGGACGCTAACCTACGAGCAGTACTTC. Its translation is CASSGDLDRPGTLTYEQYF.